The present T cell receptor (beta chain) was sequenced within a study of blood T cell repertoires in COVID-19. Study details: T cells, B-cell-depleted T cells, or PBMCs provided the cDNA or gDNA that served as material.

CDR1 SQVTM and CDR2 ANQGSEA come from the germline V gene. The V segment lost 0 bases and the J segment 5 bases; nucleotides outside the gene matches: 5. CDR3 length equals 14 residues. In the original processing: The assay estimated nucleated cells by amplifying reference gene primers. Libraries were prepared by immunoSEQ multiplex PCR; TCRdb keeps only in-frame clonotypes and omits some of them. V and J calls plus clone size are reproduced from that table; the DNA served to infer D and trimming. This table holds under 300,000 clones, over 90% found once. Sample: peripheral blood. The clonotype comes from a man younger than 40 with COVID-19, enrolled during active disease. This sequence joins TRBV29-1 and TRBJ2-5; 8 bases line up with TRBD1. DNA for the CDR3: TGCAGCGTTGAAGATTCAGGGGGCGAGGAGACCCAGTACTTC. Translation gives CSVEDSGGEETQYF.